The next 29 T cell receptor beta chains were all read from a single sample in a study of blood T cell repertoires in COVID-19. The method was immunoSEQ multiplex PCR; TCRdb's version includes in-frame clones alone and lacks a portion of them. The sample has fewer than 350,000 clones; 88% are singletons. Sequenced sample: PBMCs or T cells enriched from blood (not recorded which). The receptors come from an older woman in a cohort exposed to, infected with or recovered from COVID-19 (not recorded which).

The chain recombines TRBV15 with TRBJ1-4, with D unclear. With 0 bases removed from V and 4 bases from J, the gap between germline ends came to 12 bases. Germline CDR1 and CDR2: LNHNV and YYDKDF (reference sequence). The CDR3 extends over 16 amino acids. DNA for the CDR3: TGTGCCACCAGCAGAGACCAAGGACTGCGTAATGAAAAACTGTTTTTT. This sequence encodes CATSRDQGLRNEKLFF.

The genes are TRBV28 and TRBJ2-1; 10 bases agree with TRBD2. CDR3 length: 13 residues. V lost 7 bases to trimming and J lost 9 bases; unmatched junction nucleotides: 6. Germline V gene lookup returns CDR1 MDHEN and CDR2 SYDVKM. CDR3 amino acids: CASNLAGVGEQFF. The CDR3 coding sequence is TGTGCCAGCAATCTAGCGGGAGTCGGTGAGCAGTTCTTC.

This CDR3 reads CASSPRDRVYGYTF. CDR3 nucleotide sequence: TGTGCCAGCAGCCCCCGGGACAGGGTCTATGGCTACACCTTC. The chain uses TRBV28 and TRBJ1-2, with TRBD1 matching 9 bases. CDR1 and CDR2 from the germline V gene are MDHEN and SYDVKM. CDR3 length: 14 amino acids. The J segment lost 4 bases and the V segment lost 6 bases, leaving 6 bases of the junction unmatched.

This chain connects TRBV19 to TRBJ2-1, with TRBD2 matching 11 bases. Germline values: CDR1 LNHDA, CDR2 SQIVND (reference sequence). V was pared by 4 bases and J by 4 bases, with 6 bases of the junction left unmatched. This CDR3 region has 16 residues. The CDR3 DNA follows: TGTGCCAGTAGTACCACTAGCGGGAGTACTTACAATGAGCAGTTCTTC. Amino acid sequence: CASSTTSGSTYNEQFF.

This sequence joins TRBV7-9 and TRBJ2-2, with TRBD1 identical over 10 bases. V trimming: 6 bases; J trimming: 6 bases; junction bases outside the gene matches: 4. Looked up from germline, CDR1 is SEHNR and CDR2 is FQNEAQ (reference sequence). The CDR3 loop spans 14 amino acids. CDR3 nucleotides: TGTGCCAGCAGTCGGACAGGGGGTGCCGGGGAGCTGTTTTTT. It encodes CASSRTGGAGELFF.

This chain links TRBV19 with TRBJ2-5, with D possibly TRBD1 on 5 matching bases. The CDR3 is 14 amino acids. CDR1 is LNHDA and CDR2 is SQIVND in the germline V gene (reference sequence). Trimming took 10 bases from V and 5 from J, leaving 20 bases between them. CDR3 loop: CATSLDWGRETQYF. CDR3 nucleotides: TGTGCCACGTCCTTAGACTGGGGCAGGGAGACCCAGTACTTC.

The CDR3 sequence: CASSLGEPKNTEAFF. The DNA of the CDR3 is TGCGCCAGCAGCTTGGGAGAGCCTAAGAACACTGAAGCTTTCTTT. This chain connects TRBV5-1 to TRBJ1-1; D gene uncertain. V was cut by 0 bases and J by 1 base, with 10 bases left in between. The germline gives CDR1 SGHRS, CDR2 YFSETQ. The CDR3 has 15 residues.

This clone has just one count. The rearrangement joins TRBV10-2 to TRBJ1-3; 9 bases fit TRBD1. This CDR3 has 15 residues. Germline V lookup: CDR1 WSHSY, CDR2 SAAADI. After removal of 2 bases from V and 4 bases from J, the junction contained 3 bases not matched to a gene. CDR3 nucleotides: TGCGCCAGCAGTGAGGGACAGGGGTTCGGAAACACCATATATTTT. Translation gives CASSEGQGFGNTIYF.

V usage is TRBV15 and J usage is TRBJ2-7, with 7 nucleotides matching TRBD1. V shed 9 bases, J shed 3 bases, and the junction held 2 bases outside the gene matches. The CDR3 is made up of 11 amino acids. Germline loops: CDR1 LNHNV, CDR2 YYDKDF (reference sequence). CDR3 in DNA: TGTGCCACGGCAGGGGGCTACGAGCAGTACTTC. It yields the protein CATAGGYEQYF.

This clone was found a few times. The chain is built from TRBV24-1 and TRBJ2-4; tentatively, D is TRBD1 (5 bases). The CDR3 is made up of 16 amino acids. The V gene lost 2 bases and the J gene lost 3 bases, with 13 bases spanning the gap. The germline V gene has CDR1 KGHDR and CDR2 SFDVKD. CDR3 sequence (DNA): TGTGCCACCAGTGATTCCCAGGGTAGAGGCAAAAACATTCAGTACTTC. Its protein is CATSDSQGRGKNIQYF.

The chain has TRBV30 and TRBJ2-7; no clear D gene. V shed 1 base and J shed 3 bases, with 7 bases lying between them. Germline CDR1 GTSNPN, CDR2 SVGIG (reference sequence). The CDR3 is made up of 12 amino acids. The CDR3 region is CAWSASLYEQYF. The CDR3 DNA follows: TGTGCCTGGAGTGCCTCTCTCTACGAGCAGTACTTC.

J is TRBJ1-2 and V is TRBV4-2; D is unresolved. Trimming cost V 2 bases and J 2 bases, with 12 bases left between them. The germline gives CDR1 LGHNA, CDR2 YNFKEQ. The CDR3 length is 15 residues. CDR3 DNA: TGTGCCAGCAGCCAACCCGGTCCTAGCAACTATGGCTACACCTTC. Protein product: CASSQPGPSNYGYTF.

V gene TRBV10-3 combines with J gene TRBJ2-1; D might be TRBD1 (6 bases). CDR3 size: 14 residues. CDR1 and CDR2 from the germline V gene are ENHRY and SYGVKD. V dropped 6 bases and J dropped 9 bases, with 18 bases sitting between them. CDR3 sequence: CAIRTQGMRGEQFF. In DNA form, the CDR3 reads TGTGCCATCAGAACCCAGGGGATGAGGGGTGAGCAGTTCTTC.

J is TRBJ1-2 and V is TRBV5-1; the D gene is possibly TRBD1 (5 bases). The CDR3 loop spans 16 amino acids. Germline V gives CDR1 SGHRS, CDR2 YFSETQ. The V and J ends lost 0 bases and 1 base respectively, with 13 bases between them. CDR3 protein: CASSLAPLTVNYGYTF. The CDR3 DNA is TGCGCCAGCAGCTTGGCGCCCTTGACAGTTAACTATGGCTACACCTTC.

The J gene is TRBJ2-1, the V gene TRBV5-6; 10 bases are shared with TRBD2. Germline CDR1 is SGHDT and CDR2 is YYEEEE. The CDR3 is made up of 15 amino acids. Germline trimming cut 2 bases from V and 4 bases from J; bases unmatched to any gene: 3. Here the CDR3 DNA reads TGTGCCAGCAGCTTACTAGCGGGAATTTACAATGAGCAGTTCTTC. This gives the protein CASSLLAGIYNEQFF.

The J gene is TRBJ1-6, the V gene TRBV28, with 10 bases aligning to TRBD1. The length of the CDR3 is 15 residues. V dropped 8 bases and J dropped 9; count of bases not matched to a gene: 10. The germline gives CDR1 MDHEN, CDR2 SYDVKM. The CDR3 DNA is TGTGCCAGCCACCCCCGGGGACAGGGGCCTTCACCCCTCCACTTT. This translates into CASHPRGQGPSPLHF.

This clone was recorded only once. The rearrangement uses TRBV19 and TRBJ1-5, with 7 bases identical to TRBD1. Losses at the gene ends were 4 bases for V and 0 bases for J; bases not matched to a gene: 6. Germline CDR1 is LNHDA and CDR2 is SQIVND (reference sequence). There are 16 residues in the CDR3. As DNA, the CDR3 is TGTGCCAGTAGTAAGCAGGGACAGTATAGCAATCAGCCCCAGCATTTT. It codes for CASSKQGQYSNQPQHF.

The CDR3 sequence is CASSRFDNRDTEAFF. The CDR3 DNA reads TGTGCCAGCAGCAGGTTCGATAACCGGGACACTGAAGCTTTCTTT. V and J are TRBV5-6 and TRBJ1-1; D call uncertain. Trimming left V 4 bases short and J 3 bases short, with 16 bases between. The CDR3 consists of 15 residues. Germline V gene sequence: CDR1 SGHDT, CDR2 YYEEEE.

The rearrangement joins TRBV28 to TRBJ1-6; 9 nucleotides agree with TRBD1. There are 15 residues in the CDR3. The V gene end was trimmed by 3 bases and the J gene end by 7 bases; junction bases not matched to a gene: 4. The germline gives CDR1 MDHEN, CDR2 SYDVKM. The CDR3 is CASSFLQGANSPLHF. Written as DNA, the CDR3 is TGTGCCAGCAGTTTTTTACAGGGGGCAAATTCACCCCTCCACTTT.

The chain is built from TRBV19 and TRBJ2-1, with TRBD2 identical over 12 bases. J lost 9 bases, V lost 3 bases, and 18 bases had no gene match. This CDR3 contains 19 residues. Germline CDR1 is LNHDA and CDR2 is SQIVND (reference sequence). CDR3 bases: TGTGCCAGTAGTATCCGGACAGGAGCGACTAGCGGGAGTAGGGGTGAGCAGTTCTTC. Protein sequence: CASSIRTGATSGSRGEQFF.

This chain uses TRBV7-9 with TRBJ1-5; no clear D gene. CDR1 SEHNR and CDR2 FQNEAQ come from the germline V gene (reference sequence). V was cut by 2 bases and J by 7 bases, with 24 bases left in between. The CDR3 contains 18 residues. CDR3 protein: CASSLSYGGSGVDQPQHF. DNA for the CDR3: TGTGCCAGCAGCTTAAGTTACGGCGGGTCTGGAGTAGACCAGCCCCAGCATTTT.

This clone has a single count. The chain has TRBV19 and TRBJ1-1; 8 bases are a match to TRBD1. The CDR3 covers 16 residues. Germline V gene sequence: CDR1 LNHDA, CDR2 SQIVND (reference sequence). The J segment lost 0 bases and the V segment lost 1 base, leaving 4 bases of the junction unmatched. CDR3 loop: CASSIGTGSLNTEAFF. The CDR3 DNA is TGTGCCAGTAGTATAGGGACAGGGAGCCTGAACACTGAAGCTTTCTTT.

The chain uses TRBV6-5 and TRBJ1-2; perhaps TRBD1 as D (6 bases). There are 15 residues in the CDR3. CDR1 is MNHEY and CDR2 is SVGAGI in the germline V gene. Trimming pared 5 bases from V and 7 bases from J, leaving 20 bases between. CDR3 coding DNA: TGTGCCAGCAGTCGGACCGATACAGGGACGGGTGGCTACACCTTC. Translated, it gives CASSRTDTGTGGYTF.

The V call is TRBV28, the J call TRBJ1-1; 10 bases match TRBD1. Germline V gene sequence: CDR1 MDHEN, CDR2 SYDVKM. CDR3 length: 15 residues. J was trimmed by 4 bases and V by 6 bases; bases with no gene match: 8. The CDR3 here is CASSLLGQGGTEAFF. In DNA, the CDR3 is TGTGCCAGCAGCCTACTCGGACAGGGGGGCACTGAAGCTTTCTTT.

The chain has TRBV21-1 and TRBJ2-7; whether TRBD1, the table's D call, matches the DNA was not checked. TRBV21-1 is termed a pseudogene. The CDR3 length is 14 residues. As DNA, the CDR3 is TGTGCCAGCAGCAAAGCCGGGACAACCTACGAGCAGTACTTC. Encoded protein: CASSKAGTTYEQYF.

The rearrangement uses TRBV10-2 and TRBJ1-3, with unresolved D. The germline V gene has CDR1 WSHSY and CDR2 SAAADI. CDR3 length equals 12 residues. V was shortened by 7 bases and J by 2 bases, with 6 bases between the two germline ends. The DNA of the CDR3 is TGCGCCAGCACCCAGACTGGAAACACCATATATTTT. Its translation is CASTQTGNTIYF.

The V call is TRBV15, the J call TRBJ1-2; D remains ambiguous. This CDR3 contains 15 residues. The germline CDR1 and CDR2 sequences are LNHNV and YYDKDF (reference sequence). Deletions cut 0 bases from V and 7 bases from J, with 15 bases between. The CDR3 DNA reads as TGTGCCACCAGCAGAGATCGCGGCTCGGTCTTTGGCTACACCTTC. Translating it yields CATSRDRGSVFGYTF. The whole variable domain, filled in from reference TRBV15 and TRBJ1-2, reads DAMVIQNPRYQVTQFGKPVTLSCSQTLNHNVMYWYQQKSSQAPKLLFHYYDKDFNNEADTPDNFQSRRPNTSFCFLDIRSPGLGDTAMYLCATSRDRGSVFGYTFGSGTRLTVV.

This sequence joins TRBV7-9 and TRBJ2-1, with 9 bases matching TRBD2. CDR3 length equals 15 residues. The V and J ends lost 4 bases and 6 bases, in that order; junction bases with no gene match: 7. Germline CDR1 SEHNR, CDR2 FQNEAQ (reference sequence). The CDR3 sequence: CASSSTSGGFNEQFF. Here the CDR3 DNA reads TGTGCCAGCAGCTCGACTAGCGGAGGGTTCAATGAGCAGTTCTTC.

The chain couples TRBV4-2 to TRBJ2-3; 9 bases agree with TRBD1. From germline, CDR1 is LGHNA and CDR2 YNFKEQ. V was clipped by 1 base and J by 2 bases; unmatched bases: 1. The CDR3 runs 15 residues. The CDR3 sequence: CASSQGTGVTDTQYF. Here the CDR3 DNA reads TGTGCCAGCAGCCAAGGGACAGGGGTCACAGATACGCAGTATTTT.